Following are 7 T cell receptor beta chains from one sample sequenced in a study of cytomegalovirus exposure and HLA in healthy donors. In the PCR, 60 Vbeta and 13 Jbeta primers were used. Sequenced by immunoSEQ multiplex PCR; TCRdb stores in-frame clones only, minus some. This sample has about 150,000 clones, with approximately 71% found just once. Specimen: PBMCs. The source is a man in his thirties or forties in good health and CMV-seropositive.

The chain recombines TRBV9 with TRBJ2-7, with TRBD2 as a possible D gene (5 bases). Germline V gene data show CDR1 as SGDLS and CDR2 as YYNGEE. Between the trimmed V and J ends, which lost 3 bases and 7 bases, there was a span of 17 bases. This CDR3 contains 14 residues. The CDR3 spells CASSATRRVREQYF. In DNA, the CDR3 is TGTGCCAGCAGCGCAACTAGACGGGTGCGGGAGCAGTACTTC.

The chain joins TRBV5-1 to TRBJ2-7, with D possibly matching TRBD1 (6 bases). Trimming cost V 3 bases and J 5 bases, with 18 bases left between them. CDR1 and CDR2 from the germline V gene are SGHRS and YFSETQ. The CDR3 runs 15 residues. The CDR3 sequence is CASSSTTQGTDEQYF. CDR3 sequence (DNA): TGCGCCAGCAGCTCCACTACACAGGGCACGGACGAGCAGTACTTC.

The chain recombines TRBV6-5 with TRBJ2-7; possible D gene TRBD2, 5 bases. Deletions cut 2 bases from V and 3 bases from J, with 11 bases between. CDR1 is MNHEY and CDR2 is SVGAGI in the germline V gene. This CDR3 spans 14 amino acids. The CDR3 DNA reads as TGTGCCAGCAGTTACGAGCGGAGCCACTACGAGCAGTACTTC. It translates to CASSYERSHYEQYF.

The sample holds a few counts of this clone. This chain connects TRBV9 to TRBJ2-7; 13 positions agree with TRBD2. The CDR3 is 15 residues long. The trim removed 0 bases at V and 3 bases at J, leaving 0 bases unmatched. CDR1 and CDR2 (germline): SGDLS, YYNGEE. CDR3 in DNA: TGTGCCAGCAGCGTAGGGACTAGCGGGAGCTACGAGCAGTACTTC. As protein: CASSVGTSGSYEQYF.

This clone was picked up a small number of times. The CDR3 DNA is TGCGCCAGCAGCCCCCCTAGGCGGGAGGGATATTACGAGCAGTACTTC. It yields the protein CASSPPRREGYYEQYF. V usage is TRBV4-1 and J usage is TRBJ2-7, with 9 positions matching TRBD2. The CDR3 contains 16 residues. Losses at the gene ends were 4 bases for V and 4 bases for J; bases not matched to a gene: 11. Germline CDR1 and CDR2: MGHRA and YSYEKL.

V and J are TRBV30 and TRBJ1-5; the match to TRBD1 covers 7 bases. The CDR3 has 13 amino acids. Germline V gene lookup returns CDR1 GTSNPN and CDR2 SVGIG (reference sequence). Unmatched junction bases numbered 6, after V lost 3 bases and J lost 7 bases. The CDR3 is CAWRGTELQPQHF. The CDR3, as DNA: TGTGCCTGGAGGGGGACAGAACTCCAGCCCCAGCATTTT.

The J gene is TRBJ2-7, the V gene TRBV30, with D tentatively TRBD1 (6 bases). CDR1 is GTSNPN and CDR2 is SVGIG in the germline V gene (reference sequence). The V gene lost 2 bases and the J gene lost 5 bases, with 13 bases spanning the gap. The CDR3 totals 13 residues. The CDR3 coding sequence is TGTGCCTGGAGTCGCGGGCAGGGGAACGAGCAGTACTTC. It specifies CAWSRGQGNEQYF.